The next 5 T cell receptor beta chains were all read from a single sample in a study of control samples from healthy donors and cancer patients. Clones were sequenced by immunoSEQ multiplex PCR, and TCRdb holds only the in-frame ones, with some missing. The sample lists some 220,000 clones, 85% to 95% seen once, with more than 1.3% in the top ten. The sequenced sample consisted of blood. The receptors stem from a man aged 45-65 years in good health.

This chain links TRBV19 with TRBJ1-1, with D unclear. The CDR3 consists of 14 residues. From germline, CDR1 is LNHDA and CDR2 SQIVND (reference sequence). Trimming removed 5 bases at V and 0 bases at J, with 10 bases between. The CDR3 is CASSRPSMNTEAFF. The CDR3 region has the DNA TGTGCCAGTAGTCGACCTTCCATGAACACTGAAGCTTTCTTT.

V is TRBV10-1 and J is TRBJ2-7, with 9 bases lining up with TRBD1. The ends lost 5 bases at V and 4 bases at J; junction bases unmatched: 15. This CDR3 is built from 17 residues. Germline loops: CDR1 WNHNN, CDR2 SYGVQD (reference sequence). The CDR3 DNA follows: TGCGCCAGCAGTCACCCACCTACAGGGGGCATGAGGTACGAGCAGTACGTC. Protein sequence: CASSHPPTGGMRYEQYV.

This chain links TRBV5-1 with TRBJ2-5; tentatively, D is TRBD1 (6 bases). The V and J ends lost 3 bases and 4 bases respectively, with 22 bases between them. Germline lookup yields CDR1 SGHRS and CDR2 YFSETQ. The CDR3 length is 17 residues. In DNA, the CDR3 is TGCGCCAGCAGCTCCTTAATCGGGGCAGGGGCTCGAGAGACCCAGTACTTC. Translating gives CASSSLIGAGARETQYF.

The V and J genes are TRBV28 and TRBJ1-4; possibly TRBD1 for D (6 bases). Germline-derived CDR1 and CDR2 are MDHEN and SYDVKM. Between the trimmed V and J ends, which lost 6 bases and 10 bases, there was a span of 21 bases. The CDR3 covers 15 residues. As DNA, the CDR3 is TGTGCCAGCAGCAATACGGGGGCGACCAAAGGAAAACTGTTTTTT. It codes for CASSNTGATKGKLFF.

This clone was seen once. This chain uses TRBV2 with TRBJ2-2; 8 nucleotides agree with TRBD1. Per the germline V gene, CDR1 is SNHLY and CDR2 is FYNNEI. The ends lost 4 bases at V and 6 bases at J; junction bases unmatched: 7. There are 15 residues in the CDR3. CDR3 residues: CASSAVRGLSGELFF. The CDR3 DNA reads as TGTGCCAGCAGTGCTGTCAGGGGGCTTTCCGGGGAGCTGTTTTTT.